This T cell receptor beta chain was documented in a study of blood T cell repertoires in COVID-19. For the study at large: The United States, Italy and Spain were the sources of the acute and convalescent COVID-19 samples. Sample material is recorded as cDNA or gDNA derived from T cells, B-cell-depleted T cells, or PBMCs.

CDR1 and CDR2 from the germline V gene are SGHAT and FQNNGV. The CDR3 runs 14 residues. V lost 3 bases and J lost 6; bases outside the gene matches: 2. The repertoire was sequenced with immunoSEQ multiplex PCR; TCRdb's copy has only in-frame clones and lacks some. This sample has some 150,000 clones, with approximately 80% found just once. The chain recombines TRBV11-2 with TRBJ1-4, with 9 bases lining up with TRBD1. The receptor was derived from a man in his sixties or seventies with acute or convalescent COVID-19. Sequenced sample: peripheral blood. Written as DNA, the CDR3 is TGTGCCAGCAGCTTGGGACAGGGACATGAAAAACTGTTTTTT. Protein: CASSLGQGHEKLFF.